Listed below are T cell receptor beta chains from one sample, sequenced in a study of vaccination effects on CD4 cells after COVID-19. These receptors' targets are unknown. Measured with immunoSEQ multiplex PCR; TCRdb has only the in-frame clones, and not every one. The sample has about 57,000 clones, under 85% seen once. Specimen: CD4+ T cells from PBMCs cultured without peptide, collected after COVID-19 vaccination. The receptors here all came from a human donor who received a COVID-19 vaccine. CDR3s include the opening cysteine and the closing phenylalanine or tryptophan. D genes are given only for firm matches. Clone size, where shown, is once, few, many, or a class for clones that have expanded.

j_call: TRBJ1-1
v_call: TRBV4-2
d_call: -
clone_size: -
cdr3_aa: CASSRRGANTEAFF
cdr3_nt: TGTGCCAGCAGCCGTAGAGGGGCGAACACTGAAGCTTTCTTT

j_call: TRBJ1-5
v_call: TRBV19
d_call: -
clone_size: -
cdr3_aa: CASSIPYNRGNQPQHF
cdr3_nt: TGTGCCAGTAGTATCCCATATAACAGGGGCAATCAGCCCCAGCATTTT

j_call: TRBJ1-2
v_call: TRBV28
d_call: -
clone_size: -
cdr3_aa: CASSFVGYGYTF
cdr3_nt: TGTGCCAGCAGTTTCGTCGGCTATGGCTACACCTTC

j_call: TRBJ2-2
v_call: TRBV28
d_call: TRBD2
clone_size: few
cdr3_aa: CASSFSGGSGELFF
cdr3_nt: TGTGCCAGCAGTTTTAGCGGGGGATCCGGGGAGCTGTTTTTT

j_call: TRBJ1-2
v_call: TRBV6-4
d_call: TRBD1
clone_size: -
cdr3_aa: CASSPGQGVLYGYTF
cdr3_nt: TGTGCCAGCAGTCCCGGACAGGGGGTTTTATATGGCTACACCTTC

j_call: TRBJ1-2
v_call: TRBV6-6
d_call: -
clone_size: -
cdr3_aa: CASSYGATNYGYTF
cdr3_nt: TGTGCCAGCAGTTACGGGGCAACTAACTATGGCTACACCTTC

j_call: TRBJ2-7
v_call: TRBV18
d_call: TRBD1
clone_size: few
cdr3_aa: CASSPSRDSLYEQYF
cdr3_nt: TGTGCCAGCTCACCAAGTCGGGACAGTTTATACGAGCAGTACTTC

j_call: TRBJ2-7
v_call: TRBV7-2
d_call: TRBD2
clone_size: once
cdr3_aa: CASSPRPGLDYEQYF
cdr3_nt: TGTGCCAGCAGCCCGAGGCCGGGACTAGACTACGAGCAGTACTTC

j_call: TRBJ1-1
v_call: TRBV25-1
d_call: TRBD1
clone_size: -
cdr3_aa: CASPDRDTEAFF
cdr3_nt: TGTGCCAGCCCTGACAGGGACACTGAAGCTTTCTTT

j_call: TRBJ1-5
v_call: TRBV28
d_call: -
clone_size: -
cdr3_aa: CASRSRQPQHF
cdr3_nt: TGTGCCAGCAGATCCCGCCAGCCCCAGCATTTT

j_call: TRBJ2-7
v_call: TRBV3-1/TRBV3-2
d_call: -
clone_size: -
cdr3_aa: CASSQVGQQYF
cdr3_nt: TGTGCCAGCAGCCAAGTGGGTCAGCAGTACTTC

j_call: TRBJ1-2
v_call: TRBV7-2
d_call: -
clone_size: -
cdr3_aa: CASSSWGQRASHYGYTF
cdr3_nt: TGTGCCAGCAGCTCGTGGGGACAACGGGCCTCCCACTATGGCTACACCTTC

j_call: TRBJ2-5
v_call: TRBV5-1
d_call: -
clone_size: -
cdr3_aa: CASSLDNKGGRETQYF
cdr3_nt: TGCGCCAGCAGCTTGGACAACAAGGGAGGTCGAGAGACCCAGTACTTC

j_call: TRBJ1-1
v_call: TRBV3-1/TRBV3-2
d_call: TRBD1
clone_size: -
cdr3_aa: CASSQQGAGNTEAFF
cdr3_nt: TGTGCCAGCAGCCAACAGGGGGCCGGGAACACTGAAGCTTTCTTT

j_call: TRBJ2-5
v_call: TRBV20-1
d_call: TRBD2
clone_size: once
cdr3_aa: CSASVAGAIETQYF
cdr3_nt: TGCAGTGCTAGTGTTGCGGGAGCAATAGAGACCCAGTACTTC

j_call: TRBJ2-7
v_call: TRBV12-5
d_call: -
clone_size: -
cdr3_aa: CASGLDGLSEQYF
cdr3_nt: TGTGCTAGTGGTTTGGACGGGCTCAGCGAGCAGTACTTC

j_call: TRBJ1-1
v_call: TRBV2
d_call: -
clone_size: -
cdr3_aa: CASTREGTEAFF
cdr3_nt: TGTGCCAGCACGCGGGAGGGCACTGAAGCTTTCTTT

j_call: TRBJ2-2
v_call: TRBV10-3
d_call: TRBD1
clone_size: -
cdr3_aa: CAMRQGATGELFF
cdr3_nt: TGTGCCATGCGACAGGGGGCCACCGGGGAGCTGTTTTTT

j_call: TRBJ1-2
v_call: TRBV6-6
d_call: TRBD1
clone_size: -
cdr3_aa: CASSRDRGDGSYGYTF
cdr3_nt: TGTGCCAGCAGCCGCGACAGGGGAGATGGTAGCTATGGCTACACCTTC

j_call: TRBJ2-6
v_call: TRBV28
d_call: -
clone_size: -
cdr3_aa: CASSEHSGANVLTF
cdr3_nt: TGTGCCAGCAGTGAGCACTCTGGGGCCAACGTCCTGACTTTC

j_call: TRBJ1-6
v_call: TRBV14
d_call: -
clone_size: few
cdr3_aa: CASSPRSPLHF
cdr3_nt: TGTGCCAGCAGCCCCCGCTCACCCCTCCACTTT

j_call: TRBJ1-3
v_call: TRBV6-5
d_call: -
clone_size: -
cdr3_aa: CASSYSTSGDTIYF
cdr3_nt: TGTGCCAGCAGTTACTCGACCTCGGGGGACACCATATATTTT

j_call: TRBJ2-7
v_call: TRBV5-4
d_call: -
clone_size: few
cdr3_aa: CASSLGFRDEQYF
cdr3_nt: TGTGCCAGCAGCTTGGGTTTTAGGGACGAGCAGTACTTC

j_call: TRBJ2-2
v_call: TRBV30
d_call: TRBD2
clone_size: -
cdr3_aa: CAWRPAGVDTGELFF
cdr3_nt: TGTGCCTGGAGGCCAGCGGGAGTGGACACCGGGGAGCTGTTTTTT

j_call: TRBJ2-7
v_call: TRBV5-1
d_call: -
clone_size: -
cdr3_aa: CASSSRDKGYEQYF
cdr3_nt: TGCGCCAGCAGCTCCCGGGACAAAGGGTACGAGCAGTACTTC

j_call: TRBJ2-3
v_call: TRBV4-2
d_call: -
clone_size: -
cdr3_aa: CASSPRRNTDTQYF
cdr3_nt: TGTGCCAGCAGCCCACGGAGGAACACAGATACGCAGTATTTT

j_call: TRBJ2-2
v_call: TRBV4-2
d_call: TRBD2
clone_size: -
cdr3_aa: CASSQASGLGGELFF
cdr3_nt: TGTGCCAGCAGCCAGGCTAGCGGGTTGGGCGGGGAGCTGTTTTTT

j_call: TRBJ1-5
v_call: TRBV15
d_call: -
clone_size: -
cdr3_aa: CATSNWVGGGNQPQHF
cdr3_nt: TGTGCCACCAGCAACTGGGTTGGAGGGGGCAATCAGCCCCAGCATTTT

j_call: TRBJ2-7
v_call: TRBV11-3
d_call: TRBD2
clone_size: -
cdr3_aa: CASSSASGSLAYEQYF
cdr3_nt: TGTGCCAGCAGCTCGGCCAGCGGGAGTCTTGCCTACGAGCAGTACTTC

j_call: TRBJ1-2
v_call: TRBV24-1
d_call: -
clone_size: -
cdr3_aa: CATRGPGGYTF
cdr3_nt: TGTGCCACCAGGGGCCCGGGGGGCTACACCTTC

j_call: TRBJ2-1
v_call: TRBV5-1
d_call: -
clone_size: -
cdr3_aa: CASSLAAGDSYNEQFF
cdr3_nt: TGCGCCAGCAGCTTGGCCGCAGGGGACTCCTACAATGAGCAGTTCTTC

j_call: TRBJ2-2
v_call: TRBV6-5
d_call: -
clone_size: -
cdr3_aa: CASTSRPTTGELFF
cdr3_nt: TGTGCCAGCACCTCCCGACCAACCACCGGGGAGCTGTTTTTT

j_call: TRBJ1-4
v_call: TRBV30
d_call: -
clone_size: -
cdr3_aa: CAWSVLSNEKLFF
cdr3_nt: TGTGCCTGGAGTGTACTATCAAATGAAAAACTGTTTTTT

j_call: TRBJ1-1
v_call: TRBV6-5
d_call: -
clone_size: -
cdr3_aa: CASSYSGGPERAFF
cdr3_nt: TGTGCCAGCAGTTACTCGGGGGGCCCGGAGCGAGCTTTCTTT

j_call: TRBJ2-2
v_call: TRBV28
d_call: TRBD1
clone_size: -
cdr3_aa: CAGSGGATGELFF
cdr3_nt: TGTGCCGGGTCAGGGGGTGCCACCGGGGAGCTGTTTTTT

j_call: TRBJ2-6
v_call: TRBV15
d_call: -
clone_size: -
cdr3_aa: CATSSPGYANVLTF
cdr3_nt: TGTGCCACCAGCAGTCCTGGTTATGCCAACGTCCTGACTTTC

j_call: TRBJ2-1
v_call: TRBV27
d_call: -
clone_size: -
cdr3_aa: CASSFAQLGDRHSNEQFF
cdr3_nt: TGTGCCAGCAGTTTTGCCCAATTAGGGGATCGGCATTCCAATGAGCAGTTCTTC

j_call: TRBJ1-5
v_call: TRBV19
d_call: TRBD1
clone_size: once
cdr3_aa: CASSQGTEDQPQHF
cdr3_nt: TGTGCCAGTAGCCAAGGGACAGAAGATCAGCCCCAGCATTTT

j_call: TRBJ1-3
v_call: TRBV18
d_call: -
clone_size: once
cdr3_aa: CASSPRSDRIGNTIYF
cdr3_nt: TGTGCCAGCTCACCACGGAGCGATCGTATAGGAAACACCATATATTTT

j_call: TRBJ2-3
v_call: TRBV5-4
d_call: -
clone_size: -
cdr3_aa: CASSLAGADTQYF
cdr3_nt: TGTGCCAGCAGCTTGGCAGGGGCGGATACGCAGTATTTT

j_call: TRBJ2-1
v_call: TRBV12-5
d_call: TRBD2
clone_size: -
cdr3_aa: CASGSTSGSGDNEQFF
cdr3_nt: TGTGCTAGTGGTTCGACTAGCGGGAGTGGGGACAATGAGCAGTTCTTC

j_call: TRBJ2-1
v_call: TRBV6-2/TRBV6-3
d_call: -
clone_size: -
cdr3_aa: CASSRSSGSYNEQFF
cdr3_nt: TGTGCCAGCAGCCGATCTAGTGGCTCCTACAATGAGCAGTTCTTC